Given below is one T cell receptor beta chain in context. Its antigen is still unknown. Per-base quality was not reported, and no clone a single base away is much larger than it. The source of the sample is a study of blood T cell repertoires in COVID-19 (dated by TCRdb to about 2020). Regarding the research as a whole: The collaborator samples originated in the United States, Italy and Spain and spanned the acute and convalescent phases of COVID-19. Where HLA class I and class II types were available, the types were taken from metadata supplied by the sample provider, not from assay-based typing. The material from the prospective study consisted of cDNA or gDNA derived from T cells, B-cell-depleted T cells, or PBMCs. Subjects who had been exposed to COVID-19, were actively infected with it, or had recovered from it provided the deeply sampled blood TCRbeta repertoires that made up the dataset. The repertoires were released in a freely available public database intended as a resource for research on the immune response to SARS-CoV-2. The samples were drawn from the first 160 participants of the ongoing ImmuneRACE study and from 1,254 subjects provided by 6 global collaborators. The sample metadata nearly always contained a de-identified subject ID, COVID-19 status, age in years and sex.

The full study reports these points: How much clinical and demographic metadata was included differed by source and by participant, and the metadata was provided uncurated.

TCRbeta CDR3 regions were amplified from genomic DNA using the immunoSEQ Assay, a bias-controlled multiplex PCR. In the original analysis: Nucleated cell counts per sample were estimated from amplification of reference gene primers within the assay. To quantify the absolute abundance of each unique TCRbeta CDR3 rearrangement, sequence reads were collapsed and filtered. For each sample, productive Simpson clonality was calculated by taking the square root of Simpson's diversity index across productive rearrangements. Imported from immuneACCESS, the table was reduced by TCRdb to in-frame sequences with V and J called. These copies leave out some clones; in studies compared against another copy, an unresolved V gene accounts for under half, and the cause of the remainder is not known. V and J calls plus clone size are reproduced from that table; the DNA served to infer D and trimming. The sample table holds roughly 180,000 clones, of which 75% to 85% were seen once. The ten most abundant clones make up 12% of the sample.

Participants in the prospective study were aged roughly 18 to 100 years, lived in 24 United States geographic areas, and enrolled through a virtual design. Cohort assignment in the prospective study relied on participant-reported clinical history from a screening survey and a study questionnaire. Recovered participants in ImmuneRACE Cohort 3 were defined as having two consecutive negative NP/OP PCR tests, clearance from a healthcare professional, or resolution of symptoms. Mobile phlebotomists in the prospective study collected whole blood, serum and a nasopharyngeal or oropharyngeal swab from every participant. Additional blood draws and questionnaires over an approximately two-month period could optionally be provided by prospective study participants. Before DNA extraction, blood samples from the prospective study were shipped at room temperature or frozen. Sequences were obtained from PBMCs or T cells enriched from blood (not recorded which). The clonotype comes from a man in his forties who had recovered from COVID-19.

The nucleotides are TGTGCCAGCAGCTCCTACCCAACAGGGGGGAACACTGAAGCTTTCTTT. This translates into CASSSYPTGGNTEAFF. The sequence joins TRBV7-2 to TRBJ1-1, with 8 central nucleotides matching TRBD1. CDR1 SGHTA and CDR2 FQGNSA were looked up in the germline V gene. The CDR3, from cysteine to phenylalanine, totals 16 residues. Only the CDR3 DNA is retained, 48 bases long and in frame from the first base. Clipping removes 4 bases from V and 1 base from J, with 8 as the unmatched junction base count.